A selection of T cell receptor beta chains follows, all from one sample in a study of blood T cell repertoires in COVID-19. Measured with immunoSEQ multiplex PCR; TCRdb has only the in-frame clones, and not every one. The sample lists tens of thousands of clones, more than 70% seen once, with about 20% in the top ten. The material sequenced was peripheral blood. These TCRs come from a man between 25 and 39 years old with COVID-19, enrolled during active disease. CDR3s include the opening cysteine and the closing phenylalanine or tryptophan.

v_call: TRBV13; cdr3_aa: CASSYRQTSTDTQYF
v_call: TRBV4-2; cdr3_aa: CASSQDRERELFF
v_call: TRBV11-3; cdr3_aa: CASSLNQGNEQFF
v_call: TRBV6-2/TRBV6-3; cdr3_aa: CASGYYRGLAYEQYF
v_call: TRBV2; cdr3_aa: CASTLSGSAYEQYF
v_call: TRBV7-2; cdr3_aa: CASSIGGPHMNTEAFF
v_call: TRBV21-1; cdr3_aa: CASRYSNQPQHF
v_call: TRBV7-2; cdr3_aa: CASSPIVLGQGKHFYEQYF
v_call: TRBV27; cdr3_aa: CASSMGGPYEQYF
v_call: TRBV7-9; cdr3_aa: CASHPTSSTQYF
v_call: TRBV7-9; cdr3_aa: CASTSAWVRGQETQYF
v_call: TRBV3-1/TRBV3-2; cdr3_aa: CASSQRDRGHILGSPLHF
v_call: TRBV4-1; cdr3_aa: CASSQDRLASRGELFF
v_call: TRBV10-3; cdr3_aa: CAISDNSGGGLYTQYF
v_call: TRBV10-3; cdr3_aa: CAISALRTSDNEQFF
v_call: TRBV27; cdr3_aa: CASSPGGWGNQPQHF
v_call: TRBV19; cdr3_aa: CASRNRGSLSGANVLTF
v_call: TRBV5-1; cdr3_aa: CASSLGAGARDEQYF
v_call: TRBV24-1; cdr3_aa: CATSDWGVNYGYTF
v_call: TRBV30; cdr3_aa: CAWSVTGHGSNSPLHF
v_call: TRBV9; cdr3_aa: CASSVSISGVPTDTQYF
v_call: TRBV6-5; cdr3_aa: CASTYGTGSTEAFF
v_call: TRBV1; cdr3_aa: CTSSRRTSGRASTDTQYF
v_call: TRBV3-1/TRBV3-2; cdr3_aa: CASSYNLQVRETQYF
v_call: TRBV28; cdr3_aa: CASSLRDQPQHF
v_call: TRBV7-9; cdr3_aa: CASSVGTEAFF
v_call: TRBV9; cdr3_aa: CASSVFPGGSYGYTF
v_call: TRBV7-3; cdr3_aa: CASSLTAGYTPNEQFF